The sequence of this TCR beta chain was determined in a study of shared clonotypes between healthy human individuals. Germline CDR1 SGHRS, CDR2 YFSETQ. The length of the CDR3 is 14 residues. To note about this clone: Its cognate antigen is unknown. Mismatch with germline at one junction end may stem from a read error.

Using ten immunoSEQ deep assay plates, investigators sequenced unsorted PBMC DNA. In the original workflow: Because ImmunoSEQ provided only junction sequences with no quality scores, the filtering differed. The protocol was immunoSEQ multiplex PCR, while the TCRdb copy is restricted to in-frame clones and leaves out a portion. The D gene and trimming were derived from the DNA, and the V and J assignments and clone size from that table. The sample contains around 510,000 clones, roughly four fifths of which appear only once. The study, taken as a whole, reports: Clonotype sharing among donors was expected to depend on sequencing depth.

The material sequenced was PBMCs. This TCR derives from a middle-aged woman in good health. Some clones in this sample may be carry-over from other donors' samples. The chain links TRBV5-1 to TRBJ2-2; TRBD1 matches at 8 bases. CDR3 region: CASSPSQGGGEPFF. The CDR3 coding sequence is TGCGCCAGCAGCCCGTCACAGGGGGGCGGGGAGCCGTTTTTT.